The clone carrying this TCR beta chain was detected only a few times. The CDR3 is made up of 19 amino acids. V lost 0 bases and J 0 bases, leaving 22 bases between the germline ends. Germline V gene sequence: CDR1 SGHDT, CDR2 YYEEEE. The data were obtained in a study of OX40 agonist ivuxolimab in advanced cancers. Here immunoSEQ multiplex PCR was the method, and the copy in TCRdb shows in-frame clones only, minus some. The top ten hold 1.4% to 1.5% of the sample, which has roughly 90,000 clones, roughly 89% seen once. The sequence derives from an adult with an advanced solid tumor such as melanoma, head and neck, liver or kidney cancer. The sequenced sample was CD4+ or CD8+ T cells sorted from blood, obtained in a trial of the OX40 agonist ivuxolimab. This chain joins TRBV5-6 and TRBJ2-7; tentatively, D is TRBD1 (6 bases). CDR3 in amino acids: CASSLGGRGFPASSYEQYF. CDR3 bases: TGTGCCAGCAGCTTGGGGGGCAGGGGTTTCCCCGCAAGCTCCTACGAGCAGTACTTC. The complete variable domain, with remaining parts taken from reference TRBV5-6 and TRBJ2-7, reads DAGVTQSPTHLIKTRGQQVTLRCSPKSGHDTVSWYQQALGQGPQFIFQYYEEEERQRGNFPDRFSGHQFPNYSSELNVNALLLGDSALYLCASSLGGRGFPASSYEQYFGPGTRLTVT.